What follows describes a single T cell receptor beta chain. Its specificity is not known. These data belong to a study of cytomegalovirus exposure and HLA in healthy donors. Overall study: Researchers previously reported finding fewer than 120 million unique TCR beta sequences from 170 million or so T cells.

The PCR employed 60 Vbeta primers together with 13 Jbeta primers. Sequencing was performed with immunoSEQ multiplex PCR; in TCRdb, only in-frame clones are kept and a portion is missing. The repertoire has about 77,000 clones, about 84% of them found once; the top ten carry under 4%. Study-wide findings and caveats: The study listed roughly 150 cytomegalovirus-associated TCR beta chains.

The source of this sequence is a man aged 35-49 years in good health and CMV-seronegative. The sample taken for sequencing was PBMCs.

In nucleotides, the CDR3 is TGTGCCAGCAGCCAAGGAGCGGGGGGGCTTGGGGAGACCCAGTACTTC. Its protein product is CASSQGAGGLGETQYF. The V and J genes are TRBV14 and TRBJ2-5; 10 bases are a match to TRBD2. V shed 1 base, J shed 5 bases, and the junction held 7 bases outside the gene matches. Germline V gene data show CDR1 as SGHDN and CDR2 as FVKESK. CDR3 length equals 16 residues.